This T cell receptor (beta chain) was recorded in a study of tumor-infiltrating lymphocytes in primary liver carcinoma. As for this clonotype: At one boundary the junction diverges from the germline segment, which might be a read error.

The CDR3 covers 11 residues. Germline V CDR1 and CDR2: MNHNS, SASEGT. Researchers generated TCR beta cDNA from approximately 450 ng of total RNA, relying on a constant-region primer. Three nested multiplex PCR rounds, a slightly modified ARM-PCR, produced the libraries for TCR beta. Investigators reported that the first two PCR rounds, at around 10 cycles each, used TRBV1-TRBV30 forward primers with a C-beta reverse primer. TCRdb processed the multiplex PCR reads anew with MiXCR; each CDR3 protein has one entry. The sample lists around 35,000 distinct CDR3 sequences; approximately 71% were seen once. DNA and RNA were both co-extracted from about 19-30 mg of bulk tissue that had not been sorted. Patients' primary liver carcinoma was surgically resected.

The sample consisted of tumor-adjacent normal liver tissue. The chain recombines TRBV6-1 with TRBJ2-3; D gene uncertain. The TCR sequence derives from a man aged 35 to 55 with primary liver carcinoma and hepatitis B virus infection. The CDR3 loop is CASSQTDRQYF. In DNA form, the CDR3 reads TGTGCAAGCAGTCAAACGGATAGGCAGTATTTT.